The source of this T cell receptor beta chain is a study of cytomegalovirus exposure and HLA in healthy donors. With respect to this clone: Antigen: not known.

Notes on the study in general: For cytomegalovirus status, the classifier reportedly gave diagnoses with high specificity and sensitivity.

CDR1 WNHNN and CDR2 SYGVQD come from the germline V gene (reference sequence). With V trimmed by 2 bases and J by 0 bases, 4 bases remained unmatched. This CDR3 is built from 15 residues. Primers for the PCR totalled 60 Vbeta and 13 Jbeta. Clones were sequenced by immunoSEQ multiplex PCR, and TCRdb holds only the in-frame ones, with some missing. Seen here are about 97,000 clones, roughly four fifths observed once, and the top ten hold roughly a tenth. The chain uses TRBV10-1 and TRBJ2-7; TRBD1 matches 7 bases. The clonotype comes from a man over 45 in good health and CMV-seronegative. The sample taken for sequencing was PBMCs. CDR3 protein: CASSEDRDLSYEQYF. The CDR3 DNA reads TGCGCCAGCAGTGAGGACAGGGACCTCTCCTACGAGCAGTACTTC.